The 27 T cell receptor beta chains listed next were all sequenced from one sample in a study of T cell responses to AZD1222 COVID-19 vaccine. Clones were sequenced by immunoSEQ multiplex PCR, and TCRdb holds only the in-frame ones, with some missing. The sample shows tens of thousands of clones, roughly 87% of them seen only once. This sample comprised peripheral blood, obtained on day 0 of AZD1222 vaccination. These receptors came from an adult in good health.

The chain recombines TRBV15 with TRBJ2-3; no firm D call. V was trimmed by 2 bases and J by 2 bases, leaving 8 bases between them. The CDR3 is 14 residues long. Germline V gene data show CDR1 as LNHNV and CDR2 as YYDKDF (reference sequence). As DNA, the CDR3 is TGTGCCACCAGCAGAAGGTTATCCACAGATACGCAGTATTTT. It encodes CATSRRLSTDTQYF.

The CDR3 DNA follows: TGTGCCAGCAGCCCCGGACTGGGCCTCCAGTACTTC. As protein: CASSPGLGLQYF. The chain has TRBV7-2 and TRBJ2-7; possible D gene TRBD2, 5 bases. The V end was cut by 5 bases, the J end by 10 bases, with 15 bases between. This CDR3 region has 12 residues. Germline-derived CDR1 and CDR2 are SGHTA and FQGNSA.

The J gene is TRBJ1-1, the V gene TRBV5-1; D is unclear. V lost 6 bases to trimming and J lost 1 base, with 19 bases between them. Germline V CDR1 and CDR2: SGHRS, YFSETQ. CDR3 length equals 16 residues. The CDR3, as DNA: TGCGCCAGCATGCTGAACCCCGGAACTGCGAACACTGAAGCTTTCTTT. This sequence encodes CASMLNPGTANTEAFF.

This sequence joins TRBV2 and TRBJ2-2; maybe TRBD2 (6 bases). This CDR3 is 15 amino acids long. Germline CDR1 and CDR2: SNHLY and FYNNEI. The V gene lost 7 bases and the J gene lost 4 bases, with 16 bases spanning the gap. CDR3 in DNA: TGTGCCAGCAAAAGCCAAACAGCGGGCACCGGGGAGCTGTTTTTT. Translating it yields CASKSQTAGTGELFF.

The chain combines TRBV7-2 with TRBJ1-6; the D is unclear. Trimming stripped 7 bases from V and 7 bases from J, with 11 bases between. Germline CDR1 SGHTA, CDR2 FQGNSA. This CDR3 region has 13 residues. In nucleotides, the CDR3 is TGTGCCAGCACCCCTACGAGGAATTCACCCCTCCACTTT. Translating it yields CASTPTRNSPLHF.

J is TRBJ2-2 and V is TRBV2, with 7 nucleotides matching TRBD1. CDR3 length equals 16 residues. The V gene's germline CDR1 is SNHLY and CDR2 FYNNEI. The V and J ends lost 5 bases and 6 bases, in that order; junction bases with no gene match: 12. The CDR3 DNA reads TGTGCCAGCAGTACCGACCGACAGGGATGGGCCGGGGAGCTGTTTTTT. Translated, it gives CASSTDRQGWAGELFF.

The rearrangement links TRBV6-5 to TRBJ2-2; 7 bases agree with TRBD1. The CDR3 runs to 15 residues. Per germline, CDR1 MNHEY and CDR2 SVGAGI. Trimming removed 5 bases from V and 2 bases from J; junction bases left unmatched: 5. The CDR3 region has the DNA TGTGCCAGCAGTACCCGGACAGGAAACACCGGGGAGCTGTTTTTT. Translation gives CASSTRTGNTGELFF.

The CDR3 here is CASSPAAGGTNTEAFF. The CDR3 DNA sequence: TGTGCCAGCTCACCCGCCGCAGGGGGGACGAACACTGAAGCTTTCTTT. The chain joins TRBV18 to TRBJ1-1; 7 bases match TRBD1. The V gene end was trimmed by 3 bases and the J gene end by 1 base; junction bases not matched to a gene: 8. Per germline, CDR1 KGHSH and CDR2 LQKENI. This CDR3 comprises 16 residues.

The V and J genes are TRBV9 and TRBJ1-5; no firm D call. V lost 3 bases to trimming and J lost 0 bases, with 7 bases between them. Germline CDR1 SGDLS, CDR2 YYNGEE. The CDR3 sequence is 14 residues long. CDR3 DNA: TGTGCCAGCAGCGACAGCAATAGCAATCAGCCCCAGCATTTT. Amino acid sequence: CASSDSNSNQPQHF. The full variable domain, completed using reference TRBV9 and TRBJ1-5, is DSGVTQTPKHLITATGQRVTLRCSPRSGDLSVYWYQQSLDQGLQFLIQYYNGEERAKGNILERFSAQQFPDLHSELNLSSLELGDSALYFCASSDSNSNQPQHFGDGTRLSIL.

This clone appeared a few times. This sequence joins TRBV30 and TRBJ1-1; tentatively, D is TRBD1 (5 bases). In germline, CDR1 is GTSNPN, CDR2 SVGIG (reference sequence). The CDR3 is 13 residues long. V shed 4 bases and J shed 4 bases, with 13 bases lying between them. CDR3 amino acids: CAWILEGLTEAFF. In DNA form, the CDR3 reads TGTGCCTGGATATTGGAGGGACTCACTGAAGCTTTCTTT.

This chain links TRBV4-2 with TRBJ1-6; no clear D gene. This CDR3 contains 14 residues. Looked up from germline, CDR1 is LGHNA and CDR2 is YNFKEQ. V lost 1 base to trimming and J lost 10 bases, with 11 bases between them. This chain's CDR3 is CASSQVGEPSPLHF. CDR3 coding DNA: TGTGCCAGCAGCCAAGTTGGGGAACCCTCACCCCTCCACTTT.

V and J are TRBV9 and TRBJ2-7; a weak D match, TRBD2 (6 bases). The CDR3 has 16 residues. Germline lookup yields CDR1 SGDLS and CDR2 YYNGEE. The V gene lost 4 bases and the J gene lost 6 bases, with 23 bases spanning the gap. The CDR3 coding sequence is TGTGCCAGCAGCCCCATCCGGGCTAGCGATAAAACCGAGCAGTACTTC. Protein: CASSPIRASDKTEQYF.

This sequence joins TRBV10-3 and TRBJ1-4; D remains ambiguous. Germline CDR1 and CDR2: ENHRY and SYGVKD. The V gene lost 0 bases and the J gene lost 1 base, with 3 bases spanning the gap. The CDR3 sequence is 14 residues long. This chain's CDR3 is CAISESETNEKLFF. DNA for the CDR3: TGTGCCATCAGTGAGTCGGAAACTAATGAAAAACTGTTTTTT.

The V gene is TRBV6-1, the J gene TRBJ2-1; D gene unclear. The CDR3 is 15 residues long. Deletions cut 2 bases from V and 4 bases from J, with 12 bases between. Germline V gene data show CDR1 as MNHNS and CDR2 as SASEGT. CDR3 coding DNA: TGTGCCAGCAGTGAAAGGCACCCCCCTTACAATGAGCAGTTCTTC. Translated, it gives CASSERHPPYNEQFF.

The chain uses TRBV9 and TRBJ2-7; TRBD1 aligns across 11 bases. CDR3 length equals 16 residues. Germline V lookup: CDR1 SGDLS, CDR2 YYNGEE. V was clipped by 4 bases and J by 3 bases; unmatched bases: 9. The CDR3 region is CASSLRPGQGVYEQYF. Here the CDR3 DNA reads TGTGCCAGCAGCCTAAGGCCGGGACAGGGGGTCTACGAGCAGTACTTC.

The chain links TRBV7-2 to TRBJ2-2, with unresolved D. V lost 5 bases and J 3 bases, leaving 7 bases between the germline ends. The CDR3 extends over 13 amino acids. The V gene's germline CDR1 is SGHTA and CDR2 FQGNSA. Here the CDR3 DNA reads TGTGCCAGCAGCCTCACCCACACCGGGGAGCTGTTTTTT. Translation gives CASSLTHTGELFF. The complete variable domain, with remaining parts taken from reference TRBV7-2 and TRBJ2-2, reads GAGVSQSPSNKVTEKGKDVELRCDPISGHTALYWYRQSLGQGLEFLIYFQGNSAPDKSGLPSDRFSAERTGGSVSTLTIQRTQQEDSAVYLCASSLTHTGELFFGEGSRLTVL.

The V gene is TRBV14, the J gene TRBJ2-3, with D hard to call. The CDR3 runs to 11 residues. V gave up 4 bases and J gave up 8 bases, with 7 bases separating them. Germline V gene data show CDR1 as SGHDN and CDR2 as FVKESK. Written as DNA, the CDR3 is TGTGCCAGCAGCCCTGGGGTTACGCAGTATTTT. It translates to CASSPGVTQYF. Full variable domain (outside the CDR3, taken from reference TRBV14 and TRBJ2-3): EAGVTQFPSHSVIEKGQTVTLRCDPISGHDNLYWYRRVMGKEIKFLLHFVKESKQDESGMPNNRFLAERTGGTYSTLKVQPAELEDSGVYFCASSPGVTQYFGPGTRLTVL.

The J gene is TRBJ1-1, the V gene TRBV7-9; D remains ambiguous. The CDR3 extends over 14 amino acids. V lost 1 base and J lost 2, with 8 bases in between. The V gene's germline CDR1 is SEHNR and CDR2 FQNEAQ (reference sequence). The CDR3 DNA reads TGTGCCAGCAGCTTAGAATCCGTAAACACTGAAGCTTTCTTT. Translated, it gives CASSLESVNTEAFF.

The chain links TRBV19 to TRBJ2-1; 9 nucleotides match TRBD2. The CDR3 spans 15 residues. The V segment lost 1 base and the J segment 4 bases; nucleotides outside the gene matches: 2. The germline V gene has CDR1 LNHDA and CDR2 SQIVND (reference sequence). The CDR3 loop is CASSIASGAYNEQFF. CDR3 sequence (DNA): TGTGCCAGTAGTATAGCTAGCGGGGCTTACAATGAGCAGTTCTTC.

The V call is TRBV6-2 or TRBV6-3, the J call TRBJ2-2; tentatively, D is TRBD1 (6 bases). The CDR3 sequence is 16 residues long. With 2 bases removed from V and 1 base from J, the gap between germline ends came to 11 bases. Germline-derived CDR1 and CDR2 are MNHEY and SVGEGT. CDR3: CASSYGGFWNTGELFF. In nucleotides, the CDR3 is TGTGCCAGCAGTTACGGGGGCTTTTGGAACACCGGGGAGCTGTTTTTT.

The rearrangement joins TRBV10-2 to TRBJ2-2; 9 bases line up with TRBD2. CDR1 is WSHSY and CDR2 is SAAADI in the germline V gene. V gave up 0 bases and J gave up 6 bases; unmatched junction bases: 2. This CDR3 spans 15 amino acids. The CDR3 spells CASSESVAGAGELFF. CDR3 in DNA: TGCGCCAGCAGTGAGTCGGTAGCGGGAGCCGGGGAGCTGTTTTTT.

The chain has TRBV7-9 and TRBJ2-5; 11 bases are shared with TRBD2. The germline CDR1 and CDR2 sequences are SEHNR and FQNEAQ (reference sequence). Trimming at V came to 5 bases and at J to 4 bases, leaving 9 bases not matched to a gene. There are 16 residues in the CDR3. The chain's CDR3 is CASSLAVAGGGETQYF. The DNA for the CDR3 is TGTGCCAGCAGCCTCGCCGTAGCGGGAGGGGGAGAGACCCAGTACTTC.

V gene TRBV28 combines with J gene TRBJ2-6, with D perhaps TRBD1 (6 bases). Per the germline V gene, CDR1 is MDHEN and CDR2 is SYDVKM. Trimming stripped 5 bases from V and 0 bases from J, with 11 bases between. CDR3 length: 16 residues. The CDR3 DNA reads TGTGCCAGCAGTGGGGGCGACTACTCTGGGGCCAACGTCCTGACTTTC. Translation gives CASSGGDYSGANVLTF.

The gene calls are TRBV3-1 (or the pseudogene TRBV3-2) and TRBJ1-1; D possibly corresponds to TRBD1 (6 bases). Germline CDR1 is LGHDT and CDR2 is YNNKEL (reference sequence). V lost 2 bases to trimming and J lost 4 bases, with 11 bases between them. CDR3 length: 14 amino acids. Written as DNA, the CDR3 is TGTGCCAGCAGCCAAAGGGGGGGTTCCACTGAAGCTTTCTTT. Translation: CASSQRGGSTEAFF.

This sequence joins TRBV2 and TRBJ2-3; TRBD2 agrees at 16 bases. Germline lookup yields CDR1 SNHLY and CDR2 FYNNEI. Germline trimming cut 3 bases from V and 2 bases from J; bases unmatched to any gene: 2. The CDR3 is made up of 17 amino acids. The CDR3 nucleotides are TGTGCCAGCAGTGACGGGACTAGCGGGAGGGCCACAGATACGCAGTATTTT. This sequence encodes CASSDGTSGRATDTQYF.

In regard to this clone: An end of the junction does not agree with germline; a read error may underlie this. The chain uses TRBV4-1 and TRBJ2-1, with 9 positions matching TRBD2. Germline values: CDR1 MGHRA, CDR2 YSYEKL. CDR3 size: 16 residues. CDR3 amino acids: CASSQEYSGRGGGRIF. For the CDR3, the DNA is TGCGCCAGCAGCCAAGAATATTCCGGGCGCGGGGGGGGTAGGATCTTC.

The V call is TRBV21-1, the J call TRBJ2-7; the D call of TRBD1 is as the table states it, not checked on the DNA. TRBV21-1 is assigned pseudogene status. This CDR3 is built from 14 residues. The CDR3 region is CASSKSRDTYEQYF. Written as DNA, the CDR3 is TGTGCCAGCAGCAAATCCAGGGATACCTACGAGCAGTACTTC.